The sequence of this TCR beta chain was determined in a study of low-dose radiotherapy and immunotherapy resistance in tumors. The length of the CDR3 is 21 residues. Germline V CDR1 and CDR2: MDHEN, SYDVKM. The V and J ends lost 5 bases and 1 base respectively, with 27 bases between them. Alpha and beta chains were covered, as first-strand cDNA relied on TRAV- and TRBV-specific primers. PCR amplification of the TCRs was performed with Phusion for 20 PCR cycles, and it relied on a constant-region primer together with a V-primer adapter. TCRdb passed the reads through MiXCR, listing each CDR3 protein once. The sample lists 15,000 to 20,000 distinct CDR3 sequences; around 74% were seen once. Ipilimumab, nivolumab, aspirin, low-dose cyclophosphamide and low-dose radiotherapy were administered to donors.

This chain connects TRBV28 to TRBJ1-6; the D gene is possibly TRBD1 (6 bases). The TCR was taken from a human donor with advanced metastatic prostate, ovarian, gallbladder or colorectal cancer (not recorded which). This table probably holds off-target reads from a library built for another chain. This CDR3 is CASSPPQWGAGVSSYNSPLHF. CDR3 nucleotides: TGTGCCAGCAGTCCCCCGCAGTGGGGGGCCGGGGTTAGTTCCTATAATTCACCCCTCCACTTT.